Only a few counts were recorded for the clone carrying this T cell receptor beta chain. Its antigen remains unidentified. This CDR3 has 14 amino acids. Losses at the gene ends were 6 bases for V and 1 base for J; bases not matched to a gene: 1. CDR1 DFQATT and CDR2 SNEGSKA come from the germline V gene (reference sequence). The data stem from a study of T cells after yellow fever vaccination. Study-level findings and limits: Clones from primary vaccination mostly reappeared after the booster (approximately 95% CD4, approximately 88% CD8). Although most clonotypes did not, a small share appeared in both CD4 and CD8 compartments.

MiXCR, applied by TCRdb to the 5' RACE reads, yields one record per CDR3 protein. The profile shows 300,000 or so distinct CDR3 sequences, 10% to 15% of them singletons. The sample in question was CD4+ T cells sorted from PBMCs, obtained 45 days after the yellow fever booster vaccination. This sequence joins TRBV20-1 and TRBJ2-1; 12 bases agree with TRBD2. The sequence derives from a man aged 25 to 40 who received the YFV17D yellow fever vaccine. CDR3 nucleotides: TGCAGTGCGCTAGCGGGAGGGTCCTACAATGAGCAGTTCTTC. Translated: CSALAGGSYNEQFF.